This is a list of T cell receptor beta chains from one sample in a study of cytomegalovirus exposure and HLA in healthy donors. Profiling relied on immunoSEQ multiplex PCR, and the TCRdb table lists in-frame clones only, not all of them. Of fewer than 120,000 clones in the sample, roughly three quarters were seen once. Sequenced input: PBMCs. All receptors come from a man aged 25-45 years in good health and CMV-seropositive. Both conserved end residues are part of each CDR3. The D gene is left open where the match is weak. Not all rows give a size; the values are once, few, many and, for expanded clones, a class.

>TRBJ2-7|TRBD2|.|TRBV5-5|16
TGTGCCAGCAGCTTGGCCGGGGGGGGTCTCCCCTACGAGCAGTACTTC
CASSLAGGGLPYEQYF
>TRBJ1-1|.|.|TRBV14|13
TGTGCCAGCAGCCAAGGGTCGGGGCGGGGAGCTTTCTTT
CASSQGSGRGAFF
>TRBJ2-7|.|.|TRBV29-1|11
TGCAGCGTTGAAACAGCCTACGAGCAGTACTTC
CSVETAYEQYF
>TRBJ1-2|.|many|TRBV19|13
TGTGCCAGTAGTATCGACACCCGCTATGGCTACACCTTC
CASSIDTRYGYTF
>TRBJ2-3|.|.|TRBV10-3|15
TGTGCCATCAGTGATAAGCTAGCTGGCACAGATACGCAGTATTTT
CAISDKLAGTDTQYF
>TRBJ2-7|.|few|TRBV6-5|16
TGTGCCAGCAGTTACCGGAGTTCCCGGGTCCTTCGAGAGCAGTACTTC
CASSYRSSRVLREQYF
>TRBJ2-3|TRBD1|.|TRBV5-1|14
TGCGCCAGCAGCCCCGGACAGGGACAGGCTACGCAGTATTTT
CASSPGQGQATQYF
>TRBJ2-7|.|.|TRBV14|11
TGTGCCAGCAGCGCAGGGCCCGAGCAGTACTTC
CASSAGPEQYF
>TRBJ1-5|TRBD1|few|TRBV19|16
TGTGCCAGTAGTCCACGGGGACAGACAATCAATCAGCCCCAGCATTTT
CASSPRGQTINQPQHF
>TRBJ2-1|TRBD2|.|TRBV5-1|18
TGCGCCAGCAGCCTTGGCCTCAAAACCGGGACTAGCTACAATGAGCAGTTCTTC
CASSLGLKTGTSYNEQFF
>TRBJ1-1|TRBD1|.|TRBV9|13
TGTGCCAGCAGCGGCGGGACAGGCTCTAAAGCTTTCTTT
CASSGGTGSKAFF
>TRBJ2-5|.|.|TRBV12-5|14
TGTGCTAGTGGTTCGCTAAGGGGGCAAGAGACCCAGTACTTC
CASGSLRGQETQYF
>TRBJ1-1|.|.|TRBV29-1|13
TGCAGCGTTGAAAGAGGGATGAACACTGAAGCTTTCTTT
CSVERGMNTEAFF
>TRBJ1-1|TRBD1|.|TRBV5-1|18
TGCGCCAGCAGCTACGTCTATACAGGGGGGGGGAGGAACACTGAAGCTTTCTTT
CASSYVYTGGGRNTEAFF
>TRBJ1-1|.|.|TRBV10-3|16
TGTGCCATCAGCGGCCAATTCCGGGGAGGAGATGGTGAAGCTTTCTTT
CAISGQFRGGDGEAFF
>TRBJ2-5|.|.|TRBV5-1|13
TGCGCCAGCAGCTTCTCTAGCGAAGAGACCCAGTACTTC
CASSFSSEETQYF
>TRBJ2-3|TRBD2|.|TRBV7-8|14
TGTGCCAGCAGCTCCCGGGGGGGCCGAAATACGCAGTATTTT
CASSSRGGRNTQYF
>TRBJ1-5|TRBD1|.|TRBV9|18
TGTGCCAGCAGCCCATCACCGACCAGGGGGGATAGCAATCAGCCCCAGCATTTT
CASSPSPTRGDSNQPQHF
>TRBJ2-3|TRBD2|.|TRBV10-3|17
TGTGCCATCAGTGAGTCCACGGGTGCGGGGGGCCTGGATACGCAGTATTTT
CAISESTGAGGLDTQYF
>TRBJ2-3|TRBD2|.|TRBV5-5|15
TGTGCCAGCAGTCCACGGGGGGGCTTGTCCGATACGCAGTATTTT
CASSPRGGLSDTQYF
>TRBJ1-1|.|.|TRBV30|17
TGTGCCTGGGCTCCCACGCGTAAGGGAGCCATGAACACTGAAGCTTTCTTT
CAWAPTRKGAMNTEAFF
>TRBJ2-5|.|.|TRBV21-1|16
TGTGCCCGAGACAAAAGGGAGCGGGGGGGCCAGGAGACCCAGTACTTC
CARDKRERGGQETQYF
>TRBJ1-4|.|.|TRBV19|14
TGTGCCAGTAGTATGACGGGGGGCAGTGAAAAACTGTTTTTT
CASSMTGGSEKLFF
>TRBJ2-3|TRBD2|.|TRBV2|13
TGTGCCAGCACAGCGGGGGAAAGAGATACGCAGTATTTT
CASTAGERDTQYF
>TRBJ2-5|.|few|TRBV27|12
TGTGCCAGCGGGTGGACTCAAGAGACCCAGTACTTC
CASGWTQETQYF
>TRBJ1-6|.|.|TRBV12-5|14
TGTGCTAGCCAGAGACAGGTTCTAAATTCACCCCTCCACTTT
CASQRQVLNSPLHF
>TRBJ2-1|TRBD2|.|TRBV5-1|15
TGCGCCAGCAGCCCGGCGGCGGGGGGGCCGGATGAGCAGTTCTTC
CASSPAAGGPDEQFF
>TRBJ1-3|TRBD1|.|TRBV25-1|15
TGTGCCAGCAGTGATGGACAGGGTGGTGGAAACACCATATATTTT
CASSDGQGGGNTIYF
>TRBJ2-1|TRBD2|.|TRBV7-2|15
TGTGCCAGCAGCTTAAGTACTAGCGACTACAATGAGCAGTTCTTC
CASSLSTSDYNEQFF
>TRBJ2-7|.|few|TRBV27|14
TGTGCCAGCAGGCTACGACAGAGATCCTACGAGCAGTACTTC
CASRLRQRSYEQYF
>TRBJ1-5|.|.|TRBV7-9|15
TGTGCCAGCAGCTTAAGCGGAGGAAGCAATCAGCCCCAGCATTTT
CASSLSGGSNQPQHF
>TRBJ2-5|.|.|TRBV6-6|12
TGTGCCAGCAGTGGTACTGGAGAGACCCAGTACTTC
CASSGTGETQYF
>TRBJ1-1|TRBD1|.|TRBV19|14
TGTGCCAGTAGTGAAAGACAGGGGATTACTGAAGCTTTCTTT
CASSERQGITEAFF
>TRBJ2-2|.|.|TRBV4-1|14
TGCGCCAGCAGTATGACAGCCCAGGGCGGGGAGCTGTTTTTT
CASSMTAQGGELFF
>TRBJ2-6|TRBD1|.|TRBV27|16
TGTGCCAGCAGTGTGACAGGGACCTCTGGGGCCAACGTCCTGACTTTC
CASSVTGTSGANVLTF
>TRBJ1-3|.|.|TRBV7-9|16
TGTGCCAGCAGCCAACCAGGGGCTGTTTCTGGAAACACCATATATTTT
CASSQPGAVSGNTIYF
>TRBJ2-5|TRBD2|.|TRBV7-8|15
TGTGCCAGCAGCGGACTAGCGGGGGGATTTGAGACCCAGTACTTC
CASSGLAGGFETQYF
>TRBJ1-1|.|.|TRBV4-3|15
TGCGCCAGCAGCGCAAGCCGGGTGGTGAACACTGAAGCTTTCTTT
CASSASRVVNTEAFF
>TRBJ2-3|.|once|TRBV18|16
TGTGCCAGCTCTCAAAGCGGAGTCTCTAGCACAGATACGCAGTATTTT
CASSQSGVSSTDTQYF
>TRBJ1-1|.|few|TRBV6-5|14
TGTGCCAGCAAAGCCGACCTGGGAGACACTGAAGCTTTCTTT
CASKADLGDTEAFF
>TRBJ1-2|.|.|TRBV30|11
TGTGCCTGGAGTGTATCTGTCGGCTACACCTTC
CAWSVSVGYTF
>TRBJ1-1|TRBD1|.|TRBV5-4|14
TGTGCCAGCAGCTTGGACAGGGGGGACACTGAAGCTTTCTTT
CASSLDRGDTEAFF
>TRBJ2-5|TRBD2|.|TRBV14|16
TGTGCCAGCAGCGTCGGACTAGCGAAATTAGAAGAGACCCAGTACTTC
CASSVGLAKLEETQYF
>TRBJ1-1|.|few|TRBV6-6|13
TGTGCCAGCAGTTACTCTTTCGGCACTGAAGCTTTCTTT
CASSYSFGTEAFF
>TRBJ1-4|.|.|TRBV5-6|15
TGTGCCAGCAATGTCGGGGTTGCAACTAGTGAAAAACTGTTTTTT
CASNVGVATSEKLFF
>TRBJ2-3|.|.|TRBV7-2|14
TGTGCCAGCAGCTTACAGGGGGGAAGGGATACGCAGTATTTT
CASSLQGGRDTQYF
>TRBJ1-2|TRBD1|.|TRBV10-3|14
TGTGCCATCACGAGGGACAGGGCCTCTGGTGGCTACACCTTC
CAITRDRASGGYTF
>TRBJ2-1|.|.|TRBV1|18
TGCACCAGCAGCCAAGATTGGGCACTAGCGGGGGGGCCTGGTGAGCAGTTCTTC
CTSSQDWALAGGPGEQFF
>TRBJ2-4|TRBD2|.|TRBV6-1|14
TGTGCCAGCAGTGGCAGACTAGCGGGAGGCATTCAGTACTTC
CASSGRLAGGIQYF
>TRBJ2-7|.|.|TRBV6-6|12
TGTGCCAGCAGCTATACAGATAACGAGCAGTACTTC
CASSYTDNEQYF